This T cell receptor beta chain appears in the sequencing data of a study of response to subunit inactivated influenza vaccine. A few counts support this clonotype. Its antigen is undetermined. Whole-study results and caveats: Only a handful of new T cells, the authors suggested, are recruited with each seasonal influenza vaccination.

V lost 0 bases to trimming and J lost 6 bases; unmatched junction nucleotides: 5. The CDR3 extends over 15 amino acids. The germline gives CDR1 LGHNA, CDR2 YNFKEQ. TCRdb re-called the RT-PCR reads with MiXCR, one entry per CDR3 protein. The repertoire consists of 490,000 or so distinct CDR3 sequences, with about 7.6% occurring once and the leading ten covering over 10%. The TCR was taken from a man aged 45-69 years who received an inactivated influenza vaccine. The rearrangement links TRBV4-2 to TRBJ2-3; 8 bases line up with TRBD2. The starting material was PBMCs from blood, obtained roughly 24 months after vaccination. The CDR3 reads CASSQDERGLDTQYF. CDR3 sequence (DNA): TGTGCCAGCAGCCAAGATGAGCGGGGGCTGGATACGCAGTATTTT.